Listed below are T cell receptor beta chains from one sample, sequenced in a study of T cell repertoires in cytomegalovirus infection. TCRdb passed the reads through MiXCR, listing each CDR3 protein once. The data contain 250,000 to 300,000 distinct CDR3 sequences, 9.1% of them singletons. Source material: PBMCs. All receptors derive from a human donor in good health (CMV status not recorded). Some clones in this sample may be carry-over from other donors' samples. Both conserved end residues are part of each CDR3. D genes are given only for firm matches. Clone size is given for some rows only: seen once, a few or many times, or a class if the clone is expanded.

V gene: TRBV12-3/TRBV12-4
J gene: TRBJ1-5
D gene: .
clone size: few
CDR3 protein: CASSLNLGVILQPQHF
CDR3 DNA: TGTGCCAGCAGTTTAAACCTGGGGGTTATATTACAGCCCCAGCATTTT

V gene: TRBV11-2
J gene: TRBJ2-7
D gene: .
clone size: many
CDR3 protein: CASSLEITGGSYEQYF
CDR3 DNA: TGTGCCAGCAGCTTAGAAATCACCGGCGGGTCCTACGAGCAGTACTTC

V gene: TRBV7-2
J gene: TRBJ1-3
D gene: .
clone size: .
CDR3 protein: CASSSAPFSGNTIYF
CDR3 DNA: TGTGCCAGCAGCTCGGCCCCGTTCTCTGGAAACACCATATATTTT

V gene: TRBV28
J gene: TRBJ2-7
D gene: .
clone size: .
CDR3 protein: CASRKTEYEQYF
CDR3 DNA: TGTGCCAGCAGAAAGACGGAGTACGAGCAGTACTTC

V gene: TRBV14
J gene: TRBJ2-7
D gene: .
clone size: many
CDR3 protein: CASSLFGTGASEQYF
CDR3 DNA: TGTGCCAGCAGCCTCTTTGGGACTGGAGCAAGCGAGCAGTACTTC

V gene: TRBV7-2
J gene: TRBJ2-1
D gene: .
clone size: many
CDR3 protein: CASSFDSLYEQFF
CDR3 DNA: TGTGCCAGCAGCTTCGACAGCCTCTATGAGCAGTTCTTC

V gene: TRBV20-1
J gene: TRBJ1-5
D gene: .
clone size: .
CDR3 protein: CSALGTPREPQHF
CDR3 DNA: TGCAGTGCTCTCGGGACGCCCCGTGAGCCCCAGCATTTT

V gene: TRBV24-1
J gene: TRBJ2-3
D gene: .
clone size: many
CDR3 protein: CATSDPLALQGADTQYF
CDR3 DNA: TGTGCCACCAGTGACCCATTGGCTCTACAAGGAGCAGATACGCAGTATTTT

V gene: TRBV7-2
J gene: TRBJ2-3
D gene: .
clone size: many
CDR3 protein: CASSLVHTDTQYF
CDR3 DNA: TGTGCCAGCAGCTTAGTCCACACAGATACGCAGTATTTT

V gene: TRBV12-3/TRBV12-4
J gene: TRBJ2-3
D gene: TRBD2
clone size: many
CDR3 protein: CASRAGASTDTQYF
CDR3 DNA: TGTGCCAGCAGGGCGGGAGCCAGCACAGATACGCAGTATTTT

V gene: TRBV11-2
J gene: TRBJ1-2
D gene: TRBD1
clone size: many
CDR3 protein: CASSLIVDRGSSTF
CDR3 DNA: TGTGCCAGCAGCCTCATTGTGGACAGGGGATCGAGTACCTTC

V gene: TRBV7-3
J gene: TRBJ2-3
D gene: TRBD1
clone size: many
CDR3 protein: CASSLRGRGSPDTQYF
CDR3 DNA: TGTGCCAGCAGCTTAAGGGGCAGGGGGTCCCCAGATACGCAGTATTTT

V gene: TRBV7-2
J gene: TRBJ2-1
D gene: .
clone size: many
CDR3 protein: CASSLAGRGGEQFF
CDR3 DNA: TGTGCCAGCAGCTTAGCGGGCAGGGGGGGGGAGCAGTTCTTC

V gene: TRBV12-3/TRBV12-4
J gene: TRBJ1-5
D gene: .
clone size: many
CDR3 protein: CASTLQGDQPQHF
CDR3 DNA: TGTGCCAGCACCTTACAGGGAGATCAGCCCCAGCATTTT

V gene: TRBV9
J gene: TRBJ2-1
D gene: TRBD1
clone size: few
CDR3 protein: CASSSRDRTGDEQFF
CDR3 DNA: TGTGCCAGCAGCTCCCGGGACAGGACAGGTGATGAGCAGTTCTTC

V gene: TRBV12-5
J gene: TRBJ1-6
D gene: .
clone size: many
CDR3 protein: CASGPPNVNSPLHF
CDR3 DNA: TGTGCTAGTGGTCCCCCGAACGTTAATTCACCCCTCCACTTT